This passage covers 14 T cell receptor beta chains from one sample sequenced in a study of cytomegalovirus exposure and HLA in healthy donors. With 60 Vbeta and 13 Jbeta primers, the PCR was carried out. TCRdb's copy holds only in-frame clones and misses some; the assay was immunoSEQ multiplex PCR. The sample has 220,000 or so clones, 65% to 80% seen once; the top ten hold 1.5% to 2%. Material: PBMCs. Every receptor here comes from a man aged 50 or older in good health and CMV-seronegative.

The chain employs TRBV19 and TRBJ2-7, with TRBD1 matching 9 bases. The V gene's germline CDR1 is LNHDA and CDR2 SQIVND (reference sequence). There are 14 residues in the CDR3. The V segment lost 3 bases and the J segment 3 bases; nucleotides outside the gene matches: 3. CDR3 DNA: TGTGCCAGTAGTATGTCGGGACAGGGCTACGAGCAGTACTTC. Its protein product is CASSMSGQGYEQYF. Full variable domain (remainder filled in from reference TRBV19 and TRBJ2-7): DGGITQSPKYLFRKEGQNVTLSCEQNLNHDAMYWYRQDPGQGLRLIYYSQIVNDFQKGDIAEGYSVSREKKESFPLTVTSAQKNPTAFYLCASSMSGQGYEQYFGPGTRLTVT.

This clone was observed a few times. The chain links TRBV29-1 to TRBJ2-3, with 13 bases lining up with TRBD2. This CDR3 comprises 16 residues. The junction had 8 bases not matched to a gene; V was cut back by 6 bases and J by 2 bases. Germline V lookup: CDR1 SQVTM, CDR2 ANQGSEA. The chain's CDR3 is CSVRGGTSGATDTQYF. Written as DNA, the CDR3 is TGCAGCGTGAGGGGGGGGACTAGCGGGGCCACAGATACGCAGTATTTT.

The chain links TRBV2 to TRBJ1-1, with unresolved D. In germline, CDR1 is SNHLY, CDR2 FYNNEI. The CDR3 has 13 residues. Trimming removed 6 bases at V and 6 bases at J, with 14 bases between. CDR3 in DNA: TGTGCCAGCAGCCCTAATGGAGGCGCTGAAGCTTTCTTT. Protein: CASSPNGGAEAFF.

This clone occurred a few times. In DNA, the CDR3 is TGTGCCATCAGTGAGGCTAGCGGGAGGGGTGAGCAGTTCTTC. Amino acids: CAISEASGRGEQFF. The gene calls are TRBV10-3 and TRBJ2-1, with 12 nucleotides matching TRBD2. Looked up from germline, CDR1 is ENHRY and CDR2 is SYGVKD. The CDR3 has 14 residues. Germline trimming cut 2 bases from V and 9 bases from J; bases unmatched to any gene: 2.

The chain carries TRBV5-4 and TRBJ1-1, with a possible D match to TRBD1 (6 bases). V lost 0 bases to trimming and J lost 1 base, with 7 bases between them. The germline CDR1 and CDR2 sequences are SGHNT and YYREEE (reference sequence). The CDR3 extends over 14 amino acids. The DNA of the CDR3 is TGTGCCAGCAGCTTGGCACAGGGGAACACTGAAGCTTTCTTT. As protein: CASSLAQGNTEAFF.

J is TRBJ2-7 and V is TRBV7-6; 9 nucleotides match TRBD1. The CDR3 is 14 amino acids. Germline V gene data show CDR1 as SGHVS and CDR2 as FNYEAQ. V was clipped by 5 bases and J by 5 bases; unmatched bases: 7. The CDR3 region has the DNA TGTGCCAGCAGCCCATGGACAGGGGAAGACGAGCAGTACTTC. It is translated as CASSPWTGEDEQYF.

This chain joins TRBV7-2 and TRBJ2-7; 12 nucleotides align to TRBD2. Trimming cost V 3 bases and J 6 bases; bases outside gene matches: 3. Germline CDR1 is SGHTA and CDR2 is FQGNSA. CDR3 length: 14 residues. The CDR3 nucleotides read TGTGCCAGCAGCTTTAAACTAGCGGGAGGCGAGCAGTACTTC. This encodes CASSFKLAGGEQYF. Based on the CDR3 plus reference TRBV7-2 and TRBJ2-7, the full variable domain is GAGVSQSPSNKVTEKGKDVELRCDPISGHTALYWYRQSLGQGLEFLIYFQGNSAPDKSGLPSDRFSAERTGGSVSTLTIQRTQQEDSAVYLCASSFKLAGGEQYFGPGTRLTVT.

CDR3 sequence (DNA): TGTGCCAGCAGCTTCGCAGGGAAGTCCTACGAGCAGTACTTC. This encodes CASSFAGKSYEQYF. This chain links TRBV5-5 with TRBJ2-7; D is possibly TRBD1 (5 bases). Germline CDR1 and CDR2: SGHKS and YYEKEE (reference sequence). The CDR3 totals 14 residues. V shed 2 bases and J shed 1 base, with 10 bases lying between them. The entire variable domain, with the rest obtained from reference TRBV5-5 and TRBJ2-7, is as follows: DAGVTQSPTHLIKTRGQQVTLRCSPISGHKSVSWYQQVLGQGPQFIFQYYEKEERGRGNFPDRFSARQFPNYSSELNVNALLLGDSALYLCASSFAGKSYEQYFGPGTRLTVT.

The chain combines TRBV27 with TRBJ2-4, with TRBD2 matching 11 bases. After removal of 9 bases from V and 6 bases from J, the junction contained 13 bases not matched to a gene. This CDR3 is 16 amino acids long. Germline V gives CDR1 MNHEY, CDR2 SMNVEV (reference sequence). The CDR3 loop is CASAGTSGGRGNIQYF. The DNA of the CDR3 is TGTGCCAGTGCCGGGACTAGCGGAGGGAGGGGAAACATTCAGTACTTC.

V usage is TRBV9 and J usage is TRBJ2-5; D may be TRBD2 (6 bases). CDR1 SGDLS and CDR2 YYNGEE come from the germline V gene. CDR3 length equals 15 residues. Trimming took off 4 bases at V and 4 bases at J, with 17 bases between the two ends. CDR3 in DNA: TGTGCCAGCAGCCCCGTTCTATCTAGCGTAGAGACCCAGTACTTC. Residues: CASSPVLSSVETQYF.

CDR3 sequence: CASSLLSGAYSNQPQHF. The CDR3 region has the DNA TGTGCCAGCAGTCTTCTATCAGGTGCCTATAGCAATCAGCCCCAGCATTTT. V usage is TRBV28 and J usage is TRBJ1-5; D unclear. V shed 5 bases and J shed 0 bases, with 17 bases lying between them. Germline lookup yields CDR1 MDHEN and CDR2 SYDVKM. This CDR3 comprises 17 residues.

This clone showed up just a few times. This chain links TRBV9 with TRBJ1-2; D not resolved. Germline V gene lookup returns CDR1 SGDLS and CDR2 YYNGEE. CDR3 length equals 13 residues. Deletions cut 4 bases from V and 2 bases from J, with 9 bases between. The CDR3 protein is CASSPILNYGYTF. CDR3 bases: TGTGCCAGCAGCCCTATCCTGAACTATGGCTACACCTTC.

This clone occurred once. CDR3 nucleotide sequence: TGTGCCAGCAGCGTGAACCGGGACAGCACCCACGAGCAGTACTTC. Residues: CASSVNRDSTHEQYF. This sequence joins TRBV9 and TRBJ2-7; TRBD1 matches 7 bases. This CDR3 region has 15 residues. The V gene's germline CDR1 is SGDLS and CDR2 YYNGEE. V trimming: 2 bases; J trimming: 5 bases; junction bases outside the gene matches: 10.

The rearrangement uses TRBV27 and TRBJ2-7; 13 nucleotides agree with TRBD2. This CDR3 has 20 amino acids. Germline trimming cut 4 bases from V and 0 bases from J; bases unmatched to any gene: 15. Germline CDR1 is MNHEY and CDR2 is SMNVEV (reference sequence). CDR3 in DNA: TGTGCCAGCAGTTCGCGCCCTCCTGGGACTAGCGGGAAAAGCTCCTACGAGCAGTACTTC. This sequence encodes CASSSRPPGTSGKSSYEQYF.